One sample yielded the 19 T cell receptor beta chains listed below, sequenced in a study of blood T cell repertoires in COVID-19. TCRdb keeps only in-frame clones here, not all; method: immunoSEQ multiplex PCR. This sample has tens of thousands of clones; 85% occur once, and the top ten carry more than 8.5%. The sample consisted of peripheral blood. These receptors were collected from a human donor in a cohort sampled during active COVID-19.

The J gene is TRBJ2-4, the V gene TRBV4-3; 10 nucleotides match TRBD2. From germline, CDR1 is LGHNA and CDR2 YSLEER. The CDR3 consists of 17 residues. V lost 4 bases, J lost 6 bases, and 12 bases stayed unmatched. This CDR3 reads CASSLFPLAGESNIQYF. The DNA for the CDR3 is TGCGCCAGCAGCCTTTTTCCGCTAGCGGGAGAGTCAAACATTCAGTACTTC.

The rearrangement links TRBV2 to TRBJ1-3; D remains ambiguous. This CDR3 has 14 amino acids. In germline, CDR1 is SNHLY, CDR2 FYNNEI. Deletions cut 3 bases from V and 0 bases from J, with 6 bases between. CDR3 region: CASSDTISGNTIYF. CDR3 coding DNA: TGTGCCAGCAGTGACACAATCTCTGGAAACACCATATATTTT.

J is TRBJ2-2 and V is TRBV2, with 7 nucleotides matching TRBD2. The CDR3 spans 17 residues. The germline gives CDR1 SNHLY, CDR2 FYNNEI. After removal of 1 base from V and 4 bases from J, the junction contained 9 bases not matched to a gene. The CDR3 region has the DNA TGTGCCAGCAGTGAAGTGGGAGGGTCCTTCCGCACCGGGGAGCTGTTTTTT. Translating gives CASSEVGGSFRTGELFF.

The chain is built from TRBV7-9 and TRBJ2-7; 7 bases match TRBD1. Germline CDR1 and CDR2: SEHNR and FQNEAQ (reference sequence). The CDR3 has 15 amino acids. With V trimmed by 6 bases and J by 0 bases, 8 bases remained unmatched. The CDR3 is CASSGQGGYSYEQYF. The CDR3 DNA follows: TGTGCCAGCAGTGGGCAAGGGGGCTACTCCTACGAGCAGTACTTC.

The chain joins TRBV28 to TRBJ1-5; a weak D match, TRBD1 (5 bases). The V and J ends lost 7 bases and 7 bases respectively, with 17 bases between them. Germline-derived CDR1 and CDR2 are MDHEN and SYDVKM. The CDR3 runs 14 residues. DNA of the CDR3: TGTGCCAGCAACCTCAGGGTTTTGAGGCAGCCCCAGCATTTT. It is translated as CASNLRVLRQPQHF. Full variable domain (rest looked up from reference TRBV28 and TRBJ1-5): DVKVTQSSRYLVKRTGEKVFLECVQDMDHENMFWYRQDPGLGLRLIYFSYDVKMKEKGDIPEGYSVSREKKERFSLILESASTNQTSMYLCASNLRVLRQPQHFGDGTRLSIL.

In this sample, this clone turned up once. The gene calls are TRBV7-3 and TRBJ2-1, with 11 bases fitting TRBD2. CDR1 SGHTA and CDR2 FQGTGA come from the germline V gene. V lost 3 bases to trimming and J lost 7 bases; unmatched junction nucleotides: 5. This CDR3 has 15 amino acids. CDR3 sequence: CASSLGGLAVNEQFF. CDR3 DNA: TGTGCCAGCAGCTTGGGGGGACTAGCGGTGAATGAGCAGTTCTTC.

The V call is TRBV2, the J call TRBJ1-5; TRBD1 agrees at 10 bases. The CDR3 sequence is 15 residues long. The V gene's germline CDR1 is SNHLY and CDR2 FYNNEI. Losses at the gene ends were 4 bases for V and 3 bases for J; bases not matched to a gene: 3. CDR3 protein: CASSGQGAFNQPQHF. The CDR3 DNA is TGTGCCAGCAGTGGACAGGGGGCCTTCAATCAGCCCCAGCATTTT. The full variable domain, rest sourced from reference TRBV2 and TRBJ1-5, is EPEVTQTPSHQVTQMGQEVILRCVPISNHLYFYWYRQILGQKVEFLVSFYNNEISEKSEIFDDQFSVERPDGSNFTLKIRSTKLEDSAMYFCASSGQGAFNQPQHFGDGTRLSIL.

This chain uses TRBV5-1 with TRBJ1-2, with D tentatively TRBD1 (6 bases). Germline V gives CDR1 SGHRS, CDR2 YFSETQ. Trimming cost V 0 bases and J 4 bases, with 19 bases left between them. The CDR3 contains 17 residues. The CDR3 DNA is TGCGCCAGCAGCTTGGCCTCGGGGGGGGCGCAAGTCTATGGCTACACCTTC. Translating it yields CASSLASGGAQVYGYTF.

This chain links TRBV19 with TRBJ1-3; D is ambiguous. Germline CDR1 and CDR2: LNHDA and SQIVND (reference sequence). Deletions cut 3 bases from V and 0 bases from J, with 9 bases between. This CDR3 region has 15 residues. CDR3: CASSIGRGSGNTIYF. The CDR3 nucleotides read TGTGCCAGTAGTATCGGCAGAGGCTCTGGAAACACCATATATTTT.

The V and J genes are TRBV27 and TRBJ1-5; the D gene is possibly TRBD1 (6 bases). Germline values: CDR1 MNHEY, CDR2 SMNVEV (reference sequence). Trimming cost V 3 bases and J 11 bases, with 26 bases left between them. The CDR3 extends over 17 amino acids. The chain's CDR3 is CASSFLFHRVIGLAQHF. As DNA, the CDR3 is TGTGCCAGCAGTTTCCTATTCCACAGGGTAATAGGACTAGCCCAGCATTTT.

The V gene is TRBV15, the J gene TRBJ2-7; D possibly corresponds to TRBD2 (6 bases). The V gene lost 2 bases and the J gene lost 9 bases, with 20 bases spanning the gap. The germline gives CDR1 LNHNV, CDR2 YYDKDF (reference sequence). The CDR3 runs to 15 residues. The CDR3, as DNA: TGTGCCACCAGCAGACCCGGGACTTGGGCTGGGGGGCAGTACTTC. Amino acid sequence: CATSRPGTWAGGQYF.

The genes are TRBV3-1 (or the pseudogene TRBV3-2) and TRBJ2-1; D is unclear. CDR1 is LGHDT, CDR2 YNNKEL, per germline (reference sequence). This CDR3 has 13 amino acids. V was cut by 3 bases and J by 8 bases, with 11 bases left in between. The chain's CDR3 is CASSHYGLDEQFF. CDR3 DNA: TGTGCCAGCAGCCACTACGGTCTTGATGAGCAGTTCTTC.

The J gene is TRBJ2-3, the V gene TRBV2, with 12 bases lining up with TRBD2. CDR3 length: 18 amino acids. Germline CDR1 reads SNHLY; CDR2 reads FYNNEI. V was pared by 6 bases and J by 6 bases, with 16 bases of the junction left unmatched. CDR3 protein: CASSPFLTSGRGLDTQYF. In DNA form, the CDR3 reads TGTGCCAGCAGCCCTTTCCTGACTAGCGGGAGAGGGTTGGATACGCAGTATTTT.

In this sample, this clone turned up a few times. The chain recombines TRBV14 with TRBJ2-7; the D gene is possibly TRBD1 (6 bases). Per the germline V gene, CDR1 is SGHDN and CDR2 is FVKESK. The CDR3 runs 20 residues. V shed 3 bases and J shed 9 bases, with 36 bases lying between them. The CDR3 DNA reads TGTGCCAGCAGCCACCGATCAGGGCCCAACGACAGGACCGCACTGCGCGGGCAGTACTTC. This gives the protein CASSHRSGPNDRTALRGQYF.

The CDR3, as DNA: TGTGCCAGCAGTGTAGCGGGAGAGGTAGATACGCAGTATTTT. Translation gives CASSVAGEVDTQYF. V usage is TRBV6-1 and J usage is TRBJ2-3, with 9 bases matching TRBD2. The CDR3 has 14 amino acids. Trimming took 4 bases from V and 5 from J; bases not matched to a gene: 4. Germline V lookup: CDR1 MNHNS, CDR2 SASEGT.

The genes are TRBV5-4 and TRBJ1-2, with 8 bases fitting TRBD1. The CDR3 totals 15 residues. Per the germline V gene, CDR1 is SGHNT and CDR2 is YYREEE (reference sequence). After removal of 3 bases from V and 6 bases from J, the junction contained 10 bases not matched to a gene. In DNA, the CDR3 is TGTGCCAGCAGCTCTCCGGACAGGGCATCCCATGGCTACACCTTC. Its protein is CASSSPDRASHGYTF.

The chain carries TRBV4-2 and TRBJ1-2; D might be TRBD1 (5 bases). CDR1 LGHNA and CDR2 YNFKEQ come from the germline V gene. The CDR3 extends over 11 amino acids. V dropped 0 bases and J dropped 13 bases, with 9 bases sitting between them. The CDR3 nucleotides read TGTGCCAGCAGCCAAGATAGACAGCTCACCTTC. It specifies CASSQDRQLTF.

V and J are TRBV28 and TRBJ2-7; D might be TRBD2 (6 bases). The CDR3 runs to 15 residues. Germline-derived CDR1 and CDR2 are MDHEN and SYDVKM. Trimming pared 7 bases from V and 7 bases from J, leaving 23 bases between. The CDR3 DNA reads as TGTGCCAGCACCGATTCAGGTAGCGGAGTGGGGGAGCAGTACTTC. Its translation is CASTDSGSGVGEQYF.

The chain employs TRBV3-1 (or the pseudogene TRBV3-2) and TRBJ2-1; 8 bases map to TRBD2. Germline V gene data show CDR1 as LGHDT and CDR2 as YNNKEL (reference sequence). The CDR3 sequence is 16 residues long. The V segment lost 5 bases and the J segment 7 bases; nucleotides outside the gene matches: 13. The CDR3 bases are TGTGCCAGCAGCTCCTTGGGTAGCGGGAAGGATAATGAGCAGTTCTTC. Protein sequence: CASSSLGSGKDNEQFF.